This entry is about one TCR beta chain. The target antigen is unknown. The CDR3 has 12 amino acids. Germline loops: CDR1 MDHEN, CDR2 SYDVKM. Naive CD45RA+ and memory CD45RO+ CD4+ or CD8+ T cells were FACS-sorted. These data are taken from a study of regulatory dendritic cells for organ transplantation. Overall study findings and caveats: Memory CD8+ T cells were the most oligoclonal; naive cells were highly diverse. Regulatory dendritic cells appeared to expand memory CD8+ clones less than mature ones.

The repertoire was sequenced with immunoSEQ multiplex PCR; TCRdb's copy has only in-frame clones and lacks some. The top ten hold less than 2.5% of the sample, which has about 29,000 clones, 75% to 80% seen once. Sequencing was carried out using memory CD4+ T cells from blood. Subset defined: CD45RO+ memory T cells. This sequence was found in a human donor in good health. The chain employs TRBV28 and TRBJ1-2; D not certain. The CDR3 sequence is CATTVIPYGYTF. The CDR3 region has the DNA TGTGCTACCACAGTTATCCCCTATGGCTACACCTTC.